This T cell receptor (beta chain) appears in the sequencing data of a study of graft-versus-host responses after intestinal transplantation. V dropped 3 bases and J dropped 5; count of bases not matched to a gene: 6. The length of the CDR3 is 15 residues. In germline, CDR1 is SGHAT, CDR2 FQDESV (reference sequence). This clone was observed a handful of times. Produced via immunoSEQ multiplex PCR; TCRdb's table is partial and in-frame only. The sample lists around 19,000 clones; 40% to 55% were seen once. Co-plating was performed using around 200,000 CFSE-labeled responder cells and around 200,000 irradiated, violet-dye-labeled stimulator cells.

The source was alloreactive CD4+ T cells from a mixed lymphocyte reaction culture, collected before intestinal transplant. Subset: CFSE-low proliferating T cells sorted from roughly six-day pre-transplant mixed lymphocyte reaction (GvH or HvG direction). This TCR derives from a human patient who received an intestinal transplant. The rearrangement links TRBV11-1 to TRBJ2-1, with 8 positions matching TRBD1. Here the CDR3 reads CASSFGGTGHNEQFF. CDR3 DNA sequence: TGTGCCAGCAGCTTCGGCGGGACAGGCCACAATGAGCAGTTCTTC.